This T cell receptor (beta chain) was found in a study of blood T cell repertoires in COVID-19. Across the study: Specimens from acute and convalescent COVID-19 originated in the United States, Italy and Spain. Nucleic acid was either cDNA or gDNA, and it came from T cells, B-cell-depleted T cells, or PBMCs.

Trimming pared 5 bases from V and 1 base from J, leaving 8 bases between. The CDR3 has 13 amino acids. The germline V gene encodes CDR1 MGHDK and CDR2 SYGVNS. In the authors' methods: The assay estimated nucleated cells by amplifying reference gene primers. Sequencing used immunoSEQ multiplex PCR; TCRdb keeps in-frame clones, though not all of them. D and trimming were read from the DNA, whereas the V and J calls and clone size are those reported in that table. The data hold about 200,000 clones, with roughly nine tenths observed a single time. The sequence derives from a woman aged 70-85 years with acute or convalescent COVID-19. V and J are TRBV25-1 and TRBJ1-1; no definite D call. The material sequenced was peripheral blood. For the CDR3, the DNA is TGTGCCAGCAGTTTCGGCGGGAACACTGAAGCTTTCTTT. It is translated as CASSFGGNTEAFF.